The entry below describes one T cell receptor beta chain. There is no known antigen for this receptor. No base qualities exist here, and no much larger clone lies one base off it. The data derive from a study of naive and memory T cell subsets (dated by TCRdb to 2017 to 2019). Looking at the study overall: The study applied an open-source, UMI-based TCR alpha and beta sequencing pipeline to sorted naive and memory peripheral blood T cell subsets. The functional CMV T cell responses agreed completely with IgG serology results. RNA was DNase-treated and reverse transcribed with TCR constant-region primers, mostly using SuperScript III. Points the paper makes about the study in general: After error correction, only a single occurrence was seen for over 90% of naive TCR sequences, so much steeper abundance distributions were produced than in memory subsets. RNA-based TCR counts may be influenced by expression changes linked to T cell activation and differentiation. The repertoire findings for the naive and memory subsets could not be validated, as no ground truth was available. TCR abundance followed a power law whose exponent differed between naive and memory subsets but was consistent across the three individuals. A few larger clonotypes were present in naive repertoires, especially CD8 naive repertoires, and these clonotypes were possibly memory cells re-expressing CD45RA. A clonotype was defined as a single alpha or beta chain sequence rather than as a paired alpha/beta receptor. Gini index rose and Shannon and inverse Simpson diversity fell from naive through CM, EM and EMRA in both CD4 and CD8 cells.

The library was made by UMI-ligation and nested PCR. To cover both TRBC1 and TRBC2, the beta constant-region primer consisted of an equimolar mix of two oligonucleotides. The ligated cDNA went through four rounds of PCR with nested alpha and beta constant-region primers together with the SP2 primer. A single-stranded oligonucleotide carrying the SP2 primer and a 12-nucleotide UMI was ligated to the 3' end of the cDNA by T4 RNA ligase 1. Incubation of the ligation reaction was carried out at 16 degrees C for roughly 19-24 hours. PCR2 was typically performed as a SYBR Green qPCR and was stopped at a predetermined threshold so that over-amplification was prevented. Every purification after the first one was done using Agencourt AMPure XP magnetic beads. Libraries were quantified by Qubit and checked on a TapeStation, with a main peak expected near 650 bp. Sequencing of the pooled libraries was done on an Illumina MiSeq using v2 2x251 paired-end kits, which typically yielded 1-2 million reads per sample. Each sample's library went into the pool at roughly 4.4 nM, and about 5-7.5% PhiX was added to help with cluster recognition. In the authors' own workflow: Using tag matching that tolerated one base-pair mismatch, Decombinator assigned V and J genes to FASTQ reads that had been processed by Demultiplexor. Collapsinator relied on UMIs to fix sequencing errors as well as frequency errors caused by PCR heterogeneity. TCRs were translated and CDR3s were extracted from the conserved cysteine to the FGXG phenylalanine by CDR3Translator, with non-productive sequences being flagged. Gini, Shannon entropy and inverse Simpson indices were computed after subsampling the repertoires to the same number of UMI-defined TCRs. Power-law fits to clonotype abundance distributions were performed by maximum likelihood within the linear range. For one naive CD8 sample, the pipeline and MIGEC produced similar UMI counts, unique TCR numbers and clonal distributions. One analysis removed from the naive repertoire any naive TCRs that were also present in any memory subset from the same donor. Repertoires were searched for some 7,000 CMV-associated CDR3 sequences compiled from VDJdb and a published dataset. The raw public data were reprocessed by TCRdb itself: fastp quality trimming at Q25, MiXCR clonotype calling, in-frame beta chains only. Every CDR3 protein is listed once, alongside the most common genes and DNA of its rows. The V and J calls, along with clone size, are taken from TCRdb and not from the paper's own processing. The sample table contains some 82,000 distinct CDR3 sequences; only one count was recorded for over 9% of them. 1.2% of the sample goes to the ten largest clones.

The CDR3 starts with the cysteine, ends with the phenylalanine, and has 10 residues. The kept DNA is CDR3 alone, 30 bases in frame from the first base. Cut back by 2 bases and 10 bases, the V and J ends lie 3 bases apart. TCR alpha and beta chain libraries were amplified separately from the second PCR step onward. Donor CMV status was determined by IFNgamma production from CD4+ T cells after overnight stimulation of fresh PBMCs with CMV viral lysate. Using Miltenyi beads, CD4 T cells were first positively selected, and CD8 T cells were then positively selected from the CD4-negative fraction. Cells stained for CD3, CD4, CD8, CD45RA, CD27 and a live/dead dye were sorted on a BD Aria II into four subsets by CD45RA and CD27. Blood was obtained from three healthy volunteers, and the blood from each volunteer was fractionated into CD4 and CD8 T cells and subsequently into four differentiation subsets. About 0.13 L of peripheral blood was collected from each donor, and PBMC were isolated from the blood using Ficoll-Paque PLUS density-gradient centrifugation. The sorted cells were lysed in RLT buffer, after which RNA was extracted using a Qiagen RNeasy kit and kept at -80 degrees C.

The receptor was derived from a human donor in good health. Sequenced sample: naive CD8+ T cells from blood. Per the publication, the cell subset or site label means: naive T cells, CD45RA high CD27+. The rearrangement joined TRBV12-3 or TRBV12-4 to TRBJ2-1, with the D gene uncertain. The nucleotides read TGTGCCAGCAGTTTATACGAGCAGTTCTTC. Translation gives CASSLYEQFF.